The 29 T cell receptor beta chains below were found in one sample sequenced in a study of blood T cell repertoires in COVID-19. The data were produced by immunoSEQ multiplex PCR, yet TCRdb's version contains in-frame clones alone and is incomplete. Found here are about 480,000 clones, approximately 88% of them singletons; the top ten hold roughly 12%. Material for sequencing was peripheral blood. The receptors here all came from a woman aged 45-59 years with COVID-19, enrolled during active disease.

V usage is TRBV27 and J usage is TRBJ1-5; no definite D call. This CDR3 contains 13 residues. V was pared by 0 bases and J by 8 bases, with 8 bases between. Germline V gene lookup returns CDR1 MNHEY and CDR2 SMNVEV (reference sequence). CDR3 coding DNA: TGTGCCAGCAGTTTATCGGGCGTGGAGCCCCAGCATTTT. Its protein is CASSLSGVEPQHF.

This clone showed up just once. The chain joins TRBV19 to TRBJ2-2; the match to TRBD1 covers 8 bases. The ends lost 6 bases at V and 6 bases at J; junction bases unmatched: 6. CDR3 size: 14 residues. Germline CDR1 and CDR2: LNHDA and SQIVND (reference sequence). The CDR3 loop reads CASRNRGKAGELFF. CDR3 in DNA: TGTGCCAGTAGAAACAGGGGGAAGGCCGGGGAGCTGTTTTTT. The whole variable domain, remainder taken from reference TRBV19 and TRBJ2-2, is DGGITQSPKYLFRKEGQNVTLSCEQNLNHDAMYWYRQDPGQGLRLIYYSQIVNDFQKGDIAEGYSVSREKKESFPLTVTSAQKNPTAFYLCASRNRGKAGELFFGEGSRLTVL.

J is TRBJ1-1 and V is TRBV9; 7 bases agree with TRBD1. The length of the CDR3 is 15 residues. Trimming took 4 bases from V and 1 from J; bases not matched to a gene: 7. Germline CDR1 SGDLS, CDR2 YYNGEE. The CDR3 loop reads CASSTHRGKNTEAFF. In nucleotides, the CDR3 is TGTGCCAGCAGCACCCACAGGGGAAAGAACACTGAAGCTTTCTTT.

The CDR3 spells CASSAGQGNGYTF. The CDR3 DNA sequence: TGTGCCAGCAGCGCGGGACAGGGGAATGGCTACACCTTC. V usage is TRBV7-9 and J usage is TRBJ1-2; 10 nucleotides align to TRBD1. The germline V gene encodes CDR1 SEHNR and CDR2 FQNEAQ (reference sequence). The CDR3 sequence is 13 residues long. V shed 5 bases and J 6 bases; nucleotides not matched to a gene: 3.

This clone appeared a single time. The J gene is TRBJ1-2, the V gene TRBV6-1; TRBD1 matches 9 bases. This CDR3 is 16 amino acids long. CDR1 is MNHNS, CDR2 SASEGT, per germline. J was trimmed by 9 bases and V by 2 bases; bases with no gene match: 13. CDR3 sequence: CASSEQPGQGGISYTF. The CDR3 region has the DNA TGTGCCAGCAGTGAACAACCGGGACAGGGAGGTATTAGCTACACCTTC.

This clone was counted at least ten times. The V and J genes are TRBV9 and TRBJ1-6, with TRBD1 matching 9 bases. The V gene's germline CDR1 is SGDLS and CDR2 YYNGEE. CDR3 length equals 15 residues. J gave up 7 bases and V 4 bases, and 6 bases lay outside the gene matches. CDR3 sequence: CASSRNTGGNSPLHF. The DNA of the CDR3 is TGTGCCAGCAGCCGTAATACAGGGGGCAATTCACCCCTCCACTTT.

The chain joins TRBV6-5 to TRBJ2-1; 14 bases are a match to TRBD2. The CDR3 covers 14 residues. The germline gives CDR1 MNHEY, CDR2 SVGAGI. With 0 bases clipped from V and 16 bases from J, the junction kept 5 bases outside the gene matches. CDR3 region: CASSYSRLAGGRFF. CDR3 coding DNA: TGTGCCAGCAGTTACTCGAGACTAGCGGGGGGGCGTTTCTTC.

V usage is TRBV27 and J usage is TRBJ1-1, with 7 bases aligning to TRBD1. The germline gives CDR1 MNHEY, CDR2 SMNVEV (reference sequence). The CDR3 has 13 residues. The V and J ends lost 9 bases and 1 base, in that order; junction bases with no gene match: 5. The CDR3 loop is CASRGLGNTEAFF. CDR3 nucleotide sequence: TGTGCCAGTAGGGGGCTCGGGAACACTGAAGCTTTCTTT.

The chain has TRBV7-9 and TRBJ2-1; D is ambiguous. CDR1 is SEHNR, CDR2 FQNEAQ, per germline (reference sequence). CDR3 size: 12 residues. V was pared by 4 bases and J by 4 bases, with 5 bases between. The chain's CDR3 is CASSSLYNEQFF. The CDR3, as DNA: TGTGCCAGCAGCTCCTTATACAATGAGCAGTTCTTC.

The CDR3 region is CASSPGGAEQYF. Written as DNA, the CDR3 is TGTGCCAGCTCACCGGGGGGGGCCGAGCAGTACTTC. The J gene is TRBJ2-7, the V gene TRBV18, with D possibly matching TRBD2 (7 bases). V lost 3 bases and J lost 6, with 9 bases in between. Germline lookup yields CDR1 KGHSH and CDR2 LQKENI. The CDR3 has 12 amino acids.

This clone was recorded once. The chain couples TRBV28 to TRBJ1-6; TRBD1 might be the D (6 bases). The CDR3 runs to 16 residues. Germline V gene sequence: CDR1 MDHEN, CDR2 SYDVKM. Trimming shortened V by 4 bases and J by 7 bases, and 17 bases separated the two germline ends. The CDR3: CASSSQLTGKNSPLHF. The CDR3 region has the DNA TGTGCCAGCAGTTCACAACTCACAGGGAAGAATTCACCCCTCCACTTT.

A single count supports this clone. The genes are TRBV21-1 and TRBJ1-2; the table's D call, TRBD1, was not checked against the DNA. TRBV21-1 constitutes a pseudogene. The CDR3 contains 17 residues. CDR3 region: CASSKKGTGGANYGYTF. The CDR3 DNA follows: TGTGCCAGCAGCAAAAAGGGGACAGGGGGCGCGAACTATGGCTACACCTTC.

The chain joins TRBV12-3 or TRBV12-4 to TRBJ1-1; no clear D gene. The CDR3 runs 13 residues. Trimming shortened V by 3 bases and J by 4 bases, and 9 bases separated the two germline ends. Here the CDR3 DNA reads TGTGCCAGCAGTTTGAGGGAAGCCACTGAAGCTTTCTTT. Translated: CASSLREATEAFF.

The chain is built from TRBV20-1 and TRBJ1-2; TRBD1 aligns across 7 bases. CDR3 length: 14 residues. Germline trimming cut 3 bases from V and 7 bases from J; bases unmatched to any gene: 11. Germline V gene sequence: CDR1 DFQATT, CDR2 SNEGSKA (reference sequence). CDR3 sequence reads: CSASRDREVRGYTF. The CDR3 DNA is TGCAGTGCTAGTAGAGACAGGGAAGTCCGTGGCTACACCTTC.

A single count supports this clone. The chain is built from TRBV7-9 and TRBJ2-3; D possibly corresponds to TRBD2 (5 bases). V gave up 3 bases and J gave up 1 base, with 8 bases separating them. This CDR3 is built from 14 residues. Germline V gene data show CDR1 as SEHNR and CDR2 as FQNEAQ (reference sequence). CDR3 region: CASSFLSGTDTQYF. The CDR3 DNA sequence: TGTGCCAGCAGCTTTCTTAGCGGCACAGATACGCAGTATTTT.

This chain joins TRBV28 and TRBJ1-1; TRBD1 is a possible D gene (5 bases). The CDR3 covers 14 residues. V lost 3 bases to trimming and J lost 3 bases, with 11 bases between them. The V gene's germline CDR1 is MDHEN and CDR2 SYDVKM. CDR3 region: CASSLRRDHTEAFF. In DNA form, the CDR3 reads TGTGCCAGCAGTTTGCGCAGGGATCACACTGAAGCTTTCTTT. Full variable domain (outside the CDR3, taken from reference TRBV28 and TRBJ1-1): DVKVTQSSRYLVKRTGEKVFLECVQDMDHENMFWYRQDPGLGLRLIYFSYDVKMKEKGDIPEGYSVSREKKERFSLILESASTNQTSMYLCASSLRRDHTEAFFGQGTRLTVV.

This clone was detected once. V and J are TRBV19 and TRBJ2-4; no reliable D call. The CDR3 is 13 residues long. CDR1 LNHDA and CDR2 SQIVND come from the germline V gene (reference sequence). V was pared by 3 bases and J by 6 bases, with 9 bases between. The chain's CDR3 is CASSILSGNIQYF. CDR3 DNA sequence: TGTGCCAGTAGTATCCTCTCCGGAAACATTCAGTACTTC.

J is TRBJ1-2 and V is TRBV5-6, with D hard to call. This CDR3 region has 14 residues. V was cut by 0 bases and J by 3 bases, with 9 bases left in between. Looked up from germline, CDR1 is SGHDT and CDR2 is YYEEEE. The CDR3: CASSLGSDYYGYTF. In DNA, the CDR3 is TGTGCCAGCAGCTTGGGCAGCGATTACTATGGCTACACCTTC.

V usage is TRBV2 and J usage is TRBJ1-5; D remains ambiguous. The CDR3 covers 11 residues. In germline, CDR1 is SNHLY, CDR2 FYNNEI. V was trimmed by 4 bases and J by 8 bases, leaving 6 bases between them. This chain's CDR3 is CASSVDEPQHF. CDR3 in DNA: TGTGCCAGCAGTGTAGATGAGCCCCAGCATTTT.

This clone was recorded a few times. The chain joins TRBV2 to TRBJ1-5; D is undetermined. The CDR3 has 14 amino acids. Germline V gives CDR1 SNHLY, CDR2 FYNNEI. Trimming removed 4 bases from V and 4 bases from J, with 11 bases in between. CDR3 amino acids: CASSVSRMNQPQHF. CDR3 in DNA: TGTGCCAGCAGTGTAAGCAGGATGAATCAGCCCCAGCATTTT. Together with reference TRBV2 and TRBJ1-5, the CDR3 gives the full variable domain: EPEVTQTPSHQVTQMGQEVILRCVPISNHLYFYWYRQILGQKVEFLVSFYNNEISEKSEIFDDQFSVERPDGSNFTLKIRSTKLEDSAMYFCASSVSRMNQPQHFGDGTRLSIL.

The rearrangement joins TRBV5-4 to TRBJ1-2; a weak D match, TRBD1 (5 bases). This CDR3 contains 17 residues. Germline CDR1 is SGHNT and CDR2 is YYREEE (reference sequence). V was shortened by 3 bases and J by 4 bases, with 22 bases between the two germline ends. Here the CDR3 DNA reads TGTGCCAGCAGCTCCCCCTGGGCAGGGCCCGGTGTCTATGGCTACACCTTC. Amino acid sequence: CASSSPWAGPGVYGYTF.

This clone showed up just once. One end of the junction is discordant with germline, which a read error may explain. The chain is built from TRBV2 and TRBJ2-7, with 7 positions matching TRBD1. This CDR3 has 14 amino acids. Looked up from germline, CDR1 is SNHLY and CDR2 is FYNNEI. The chain's CDR3 is CASDLGGVSSEQYF. The CDR3 nucleotides are TGTGCCAGCGACCTAGGGGGCGTCTCCTCCGAGCAGTACTTC.

The chain combines TRBV5-6 with TRBJ2-1; a weak D match, TRBD2 (5 bases). CDR3 size: 13 residues. Trimming removed 2 bases at V and 9 bases at J, with 12 bases between. Germline V gives CDR1 SGHDT, CDR2 YYEEEE. CDR3 sequence (DNA): TGTGCCAGCAGCTTTGAAGCTCGGGGTGAGCAGTTCTTC. As protein: CASSFEARGEQFF.

This chain uses TRBV6-5 with TRBJ1-2, with a tentative D call TRBD1 (5 bases). Germline CDR1 is MNHEY and CDR2 is SVGAGI. The CDR3 is 14 residues long. V dropped 8 bases and J dropped 2 bases, with 15 bases sitting between them. CDR3: CASGRDSKNYGYTF. In nucleotides, the CDR3 is TGTGCCAGCGGCAGGGACTCTAAGAACTATGGCTACACCTTC.

The genes are TRBV5-4 and TRBJ1-2; no clear D. Looked up from germline, CDR1 is SGHNT and CDR2 is YYREEE (reference sequence). The V end lost 0 bases, the J end lost 8 bases, and 17 bases lay between the germline ends. The CDR3 consists of 15 residues. The CDR3 nucleotides read TGTGCCAGCAGCTTGGATGCGACCTCGACGGGGGGCTACACCTTC. Its translation: CASSLDATSTGGYTF.

The chain couples TRBV6-4 to TRBJ1-1, with 8 bases fitting TRBD1. With 6 bases clipped from V and 4 bases from J, the junction kept 7 bases outside the gene matches. CDR1 MRHNA and CDR2 SNTAGT come from the germline V gene. CDR3 length: 14 amino acids. The CDR3 reads CASRADRAVTEAFF. In DNA, the CDR3 is TGTGCCAGCAGAGCGGACAGGGCGGTCACTGAAGCTTTCTTT.

The V and J genes are TRBV6-2 or TRBV6-3 and TRBJ1-2; 8 bases match TRBD1. The germline V gene encodes CDR1 MNHEY and CDR2 SVGEGT. The CDR3 runs to 13 residues. The V gene end was trimmed by 5 bases and the J gene end by 4 bases; junction bases not matched to a gene: 3. The CDR3 coding sequence is TGTGCCAGCAGTCGACAGGGGCCCTATGGCTACACCTTC. Its translation: CASSRQGPYGYTF.

This chain joins TRBV11-3 and TRBJ2-7; 9 bases align to TRBD2. Germline trimming cut 5 bases from V and 7 bases from J; bases unmatched to any gene: 6. CDR3 length: 13 residues. From germline, CDR1 is SGHNT and CDR2 YENEEA. The CDR3 loop is CASSLGTSYEQYF. CDR3 bases: TGTGCCAGCAGCCTAGGGACTAGCTATGAGCAGTACTTC.

This chain uses TRBV6-6 with TRBJ1-5, with 10 positions matching TRBD1. This CDR3 is built from 13 residues. Trimming at V came to 4 bases and at J to 11 bases, leaving 5 bases not matched to a gene. CDR1 is MNHNY, CDR2 SVGAGI, per germline (reference sequence). In nucleotides, the CDR3 is TGTGCCAGCAGTTCCGGGACAGGGGATGCCCAGCATTTT. Encoded protein: CASSSGTGDAQHF.